These 18 T cell receptor beta chains came from one sample sequenced in a study of technical replicates of blood from a few donors. Sequenced by immunoSEQ multiplex PCR; TCRdb stores in-frame clones only, minus some. The sample has tens of thousands of clones, almost 99% seen once. Sequences were obtained from T cells isolated from PBMCs. Receptors originate from a human donor in good health.

The J gene is TRBJ2-4, the V gene TRBV29-1; 14 positions match TRBD2. The germline V gene has CDR1 SQVTM and CDR2 ANQGSEA. J gave up 2 bases and V 7 bases, and 10 bases lay outside the gene matches. CDR3 length equals 17 residues. The CDR3 sequence: CSAPGLAGEISKNIQYF. In nucleotides, the CDR3 is TGCAGCGCTCCGGGACTAGCGGGAGAGATTTCCAAAAACATTCAGTACTTC.

V gene TRBV7-6 combines with J gene TRBJ2-4; maybe TRBD1 (5 bases). Germline CDR1 and CDR2: SGHVS and FNYEAQ. Trimming took off 2 bases at V and 5 bases at J, with 7 bases between the two ends. This CDR3 contains 13 residues. In DNA form, the CDR3 reads TGTGCCAGCAGCTTACCAGGGCAAAACATTCAGTACTTC. This sequence encodes CASSLPGQNIQYF.

The CDR3 DNA reads TGTGCCAGCAGCTTTGGGGGCCAATGGGACACTGAAGCTTTCTTT. It encodes CASSFGGQWDTEAFF. V usage is TRBV11-2 and J usage is TRBJ1-1; possibly TRBD1 for D (6 bases). CDR3 size: 15 residues. V shed 3 bases and J shed 3 bases, with 14 bases lying between them. Germline assignment: CDR1 SGHAT and CDR2 FQNNGV.

The J gene is TRBJ1-2, the V gene TRBV28; 10 bases are shared with TRBD1. Germline V gene sequence: CDR1 MDHEN, CDR2 SYDVKM. The CDR3 has 13 amino acids. V dropped 3 bases and J dropped 6; count of bases not matched to a gene: 1. The CDR3 coding sequence is TGTGCCAGCAGTTTTGGGACAGGGGATGGCTACACCTTC. Its protein is CASSFGTGDGYTF.

This clone was recorded once. CDR3 sequence: CASKEESSGNTIYF. The CDR3 DNA reads TGTGCCAGTAAAGAGGAAAGCTCTGGAAACACCATATATTTT. The chain recombines TRBV19 with TRBJ1-3; D gene unclear. The germline V gene has CDR1 LNHDA and CDR2 SQIVND (reference sequence). This CDR3 has 14 amino acids. V was shortened by 7 bases and J by 0 bases, with 10 bases between the two germline ends. The whole variable domain, remainder taken from reference TRBV19 and TRBJ1-3, is DGGITQSPKYLFRKEGQNVTLSCEQNLNHDAMYWYRQDPGQGLRLIYYSQIVNDFQKGDIAEGYSVSREKKESFPLTVTSAQKNPTAFYLCASKEESSGNTIYFGEGSWLTVV.

This chain connects TRBV30 to TRBJ2-7; D is possibly TRBD2 (6 bases). This CDR3 region has 17 residues. V gave up 0 bases and J gave up 5 bases, with 23 bases separating them. The germline gives CDR1 GTSNPN, CDR2 SVGIG (reference sequence). CDR3 DNA: TGTGCCTGGAGTGTAAAATCCCGGAGGGCAGGGCCGCACGAGCAGTACTTC. The encoded protein is CAWSVKSRRAGPHEQYF.

The chain recombines TRBV28 with TRBJ1-1, with D maybe TRBD1 (5 bases). This CDR3 comprises 15 residues. The V and J ends lost 3 bases and 8 bases respectively, with 19 bases between them. CDR1 is MDHEN and CDR2 is SYDVKM in the germline V gene. DNA for the CDR3: TGTGCCAGCAGTTTGGGAGGGGAATTGGGAAGAGAAGCTTTCTTT. Translation: CASSLGGELGREAFF.

The chain combines TRBV6-4 with TRBJ1-5; D is unclear. The CDR3 is 13 residues long. The V and J ends lost 4 bases and 4 bases respectively, with 8 bases between them. Germline V CDR1 and CDR2: MRHNA, SNTAGT. The CDR3 protein is CASSVERNQPQHF. Written as DNA, the CDR3 is TGTGCCAGCAGTGTAGAAAGAAATCAGCCCCAGCATTTT.

The chain has TRBV14 and TRBJ2-1; D perhaps matches TRBD2 (6 bases). V lost 0 bases and J lost 4, with 10 bases in between. The V gene's germline CDR1 is SGHDN and CDR2 FVKESK. This CDR3 is built from 15 residues. In nucleotides, the CDR3 is TGTGCCAGCAGCCAAGATAGGACTATATACAATGAGCAGTTCTTC. It is translated as CASSQDRTIYNEQFF. Complete variable domain (other parts from reference TRBV14 and TRBJ2-1): EAGVTQFPSHSVIEKGQTVTLRCDPISGHDNLYWYRRVMGKEIKFLLHFVKESKQDESGMPNNRFLAERTGGTYSTLKVQPAELEDSGVYFCASSQDRTIYNEQFFGPGTRLTVL.

The chain combines TRBV27 with TRBJ2-7; 8 bases map to TRBD2. The CDR3 length is 14 residues. V was clipped by 4 bases and J by 2 bases; unmatched bases: 4. Germline lookup yields CDR1 MNHEY and CDR2 SMNVEV (reference sequence). The CDR3 DNA follows: TGTGCCAGCAGTTCCCTAGCGGGCCCCTACGAGCAGTACTTC. The encoded protein is CASSSLAGPYEQYF.

The rearrangement joins TRBV4-2 to TRBJ2-1; possible D gene TRBD2, 5 bases. Germline V lookup: CDR1 LGHNA, CDR2 YNFKEQ. The V end lost 2 bases, the J end lost 6 bases, and 14 bases lay between the germline ends. This CDR3 is 15 amino acids long. CDR3 nucleotides: TGTGCCAGCAGCCAATTCGGGGAATTGGGCAATGAGCAGTTCTTC. Amino acids: CASSQFGELGNEQFF.

The chain combines TRBV29-1 with TRBJ2-1; the match to TRBD2 covers 14 bases. The J segment lost 9 bases and the V segment lost 6 bases, leaving 7 bases of the junction unmatched. The CDR3 has 14 amino acids. Germline values: CDR1 SQVTM, CDR2 ANQGSEA. The chain's CDR3 is CSVPTSGRASEQFF. DNA for the CDR3: TGCAGCGTCCCGACTAGCGGGAGGGCCTCTGAGCAGTTCTTC.

CDR3 region: CASSLGQEAFGYTF. The CDR3 region has the DNA TGTGCCAGCAGCTTAGGACAGGAGGCGTTTGGCTACACCTTC. V usage is TRBV7-9 and J usage is TRBJ1-2; maybe TRBD1 (6 bases). The germline V gene encodes CDR1 SEHNR and CDR2 FQNEAQ (reference sequence). This CDR3 is 14 amino acids long. V lost 1 base to trimming and J lost 7 bases, with 13 bases between them.

The genes are TRBV4-2 and TRBJ1-1; a possible D gene is TRBD1 (6 bases). V lost 1 base to trimming and J lost 7 bases, with 10 bases between them. The CDR3 contains 13 residues. Germline CDR1 is LGHNA and CDR2 is YNFKEQ. CDR3 nucleotides: TGTGCCAGCAGCCAAGGGGGGCTGGTTGAAGCTTTCTTT. It specifies CASSQGGLVEAFF.

This chain joins TRBV2 and TRBJ2-1; D may be TRBD2 (6 bases). V dropped 3 bases and J dropped 6 bases, with 9 bases sitting between them. The germline V gene encodes CDR1 SNHLY and CDR2 FYNNEI. CDR3 length: 13 residues. The CDR3 DNA is TGTGCCAGCAGTGAGGGAGGAATCAATGAGCAGTTCTTC. This encodes CASSEGGINEQFF.

This clone was picked up one time. This chain links TRBV2 with TRBJ1-4; a weak D match, TRBD1 (5 bases). V lost 8 bases to trimming and J lost 4 bases, with 17 bases between them. In germline, CDR1 is SNHLY, CDR2 FYNNEI. CDR3 size: 15 residues. CDR3 loop: CASAKPTVYNEKLFF. CDR3 sequence (DNA): TGTGCCAGCGCTAAGCCGACAGTTTATAATGAAAAACTGTTTTTT.

V usage is TRBV5-8 and J usage is TRBJ2-1, with 11 nucleotides matching TRBD1. CDR1 and CDR2 (germline): SGHTS, YDEGEE. The CDR3 length is 15 residues. V was pared by 4 bases and J by 8 bases, with 8 bases of the junction left unmatched. The CDR3 DNA follows: TGTGCCAGCAGCATACCCGGGACAGGGGGTTATGAGCAGTTCTTC. Translation gives CASSIPGTGGYEQFF.

The gene calls are TRBV10-1 and TRBJ2-7, with 7 bases aligning to TRBD2. V trimming: 6 bases; J trimming: 3 bases; junction bases outside the gene matches: 14. The germline gives CDR1 WNHNN, CDR2 SYGVQD (reference sequence). The CDR3 contains 16 residues. The CDR3 DNA reads TGCGCCAGCAGCCCCCCTTCGAGCGGGGATTTCTACGAGCAGTACTTC. Its protein product is CASSPPSSGDFYEQYF.